This T cell receptor beta chain was obtained from a study of OX40 agonist ivuxolimab in advanced cancers. The assay was immunoSEQ multiplex PCR, and TCRdb's table has in-frame clones only and misses some. Of about 60,000 clones in the sample, 91% were seen once. As regards this clone: The DNA is omitted, as the CDR3 cannot be located on it reliably, and the CDR3 follows TCRdb's listing.

The CDR3 has 16 amino acids, counting both end residues. Germline V gives CDR1 SGHTA, CDR2 FQGNSA. The chain employs TRBV7-2 and TRBJ2-7; TRBD1 is the table's D call, not checked against the DNA. This specimen consisted of CD4+ or CD8+ T cells sorted from blood, obtained in a trial of the OX40 agonist ivuxolimab. This receptor was identified in an adult with an advanced solid tumor such as melanoma, head and neck, liver or kidney cancer. This CDR3 is CASSFGPGAVPYEQYF.